The 14 T cell receptor beta chains presented below share a single source sample, sequenced in a study of a mutant IDH1 vaccine in newly diagnosed glioma (dated by TCRdb to 2020 to 2023). No antigens are known for them. Library creation used the immunoSEQ multiplex PCR assay. Not all clones reach the TCRdb copy of this immuneACCESS table, which keeps in-frame sequences only. Checked studies attribute under half of the gap to unresolved V genes and leave the rest unexplained. The sample profile shows roughly 70,000 clones; roughly 84% of them were found once. Approximately 9.5% of the sample is in the top ten clones. The time point label here, explained by the study, means: week 11, during vaccination. Every vaccine dose consisted of 300 ug of a 20-mer mutant IDH1 peptide in Montanide, administered subcutaneously together with topical imiquimod. Sequencing used PBMCs, obtained from a glioma patient whose treatment included an IDH1 peptide vaccine. All receptors derive from a woman aged 45-60 years with glioma.

Remarks on this clone: At the DNA level, this CDR3 is encoded by other sequences in the same sample as well. This chain connects TRBV18 to TRBJ1-4, with a possible D match to TRBD1 (5 bases). Germline lookup yields CDR1 KGHSH and CDR2 LQKENI. The V and J ends lost 3 bases and 0 bases respectively, with 5 bases between them. The CDR3 contains 14 residues. The CDR3 coding sequence is TGTGCCAGCTCACCGGGGGCAACTAATGAAAAACTGTTTTTT. Protein product: CASSPGATNEKLFF.

This chain uses TRBV18 with TRBJ1-2, with TRBD1 matching 10 bases. The V and J ends lost 2 bases and 6 bases, in that order; junction bases with no gene match: 9. CDR3 size: 16 residues. CDR1 KGHSH and CDR2 LQKENI come from the germline V gene. The CDR3 DNA follows: TGTGCCAGCTCACCATCCCAGGGACAGGGGCTTCATGGCTACACCTTC. Residues: CASSPSQGQGLHGYTF.

The rearrangement links TRBV19 to TRBJ1-6; D might be TRBD1 (6 bases). The CDR3 spans 14 residues. The ends were cut back, 1 base at V and 7 bases at J, with 8 bases in the middle. Germline lookup yields CDR1 LNHDA and CDR2 SQIVND (reference sequence). CDR3 in amino acids: CASSIGGGNSPLHF. CDR3 bases: TGTGCCAGTAGTATAGGAGGGGGGAATTCACCCCTCCACTTT.

This clone has only one observation. The rearrangement joins TRBV6-6 to TRBJ1-5; D gene ambiguous. Germline assignment: CDR1 MNHNY and CDR2 SVGAGI (reference sequence). V lost 9 bases, J lost 4 bases, and 7 bases lay in between. The CDR3 is made up of 11 amino acids. In DNA form, the CDR3 reads TGTGCCAGTGGGAGTAATCAGCCCCAGCATTTT. It specifies CASGSNQPQHF.

The V call is TRBV12-5, the J call TRBJ2-5; 9 nucleotides line up with TRBD1. Trimming removed 6 bases from V and 3 bases from J; junction bases left unmatched: 2. Germline CDR1 and CDR2: LGHNT and FRNRAP. The CDR3 length is 13 residues. CDR3 sequence reads: CASGRTGEETQYF. The DNA for the CDR3 is TGTGCTAGTGGGAGGACAGGGGAAGAGACCCAGTACTTC.

The chain is built from TRBV27 and TRBJ1-2, with 7 bases identical to TRBD1. Germline values: CDR1 MNHEY, CDR2 SMNVEV (reference sequence). The CDR3 is made up of 17 amino acids. With V trimmed by 5 bases and J by 0 bases, 12 bases remained unmatched. The CDR3 protein is CASSPYITGEANYGYTF. CDR3 coding DNA: TGTGCCAGCAGTCCATACATAACAGGGGAAGCTAACTATGGCTACACCTTC.

The chain employs TRBV27 and TRBJ2-7, with 9 bases matching TRBD1. The V gene's germline CDR1 is MNHEY and CDR2 SMNVEV (reference sequence). The CDR3 has 16 residues. Trimming removed 6 bases from V and 0 bases from J; junction bases left unmatched: 9. The chain's CDR3 is CASRRTGTGRSYEQYF. In DNA, the CDR3 is TGTGCCAGCAGGCGCACCGGGACAGGGCGCTCCTACGAGCAGTACTTC.

V and J are TRBV25-1 and TRBJ2-7; 7 bases are a match to TRBD2. CDR1 is MGHDK, CDR2 SYGVNS, per germline. V gave up 3 bases and J gave up 3 bases; unmatched junction bases: 8. The CDR3 runs 15 residues. The CDR3 protein is CASSDGEGTVYEQYF. The DNA for the CDR3 is TGTGCCAGCAGTGACGGGGAGGGGACGGTCTACGAGCAGTACTTC.

The genes are TRBV7-8 and TRBJ2-1; D remains unclear. This CDR3 is 13 amino acids long. The germline gives CDR1 SGHVS, CDR2 FQNEAQ. V lost 1 base and J 2 bases, leaving 3 bases between the germline ends. CDR3 loop: CASSLVAYNEQFF. The CDR3 nucleotides read TGTGCCAGCAGCTTAGTGGCCTACAATGAGCAGTTCTTC. Full variable domain (outside the CDR3, taken from reference TRBV7-8 and TRBJ2-1): GAGVSQSPRYKVAKRGQDVALRCDPISGHVSLFWYQQALGQGPEFLTYFQNEAQLDKSGLPSDRFFAERPEGSVSTLKIQRTQQEDSAVYLCASSLVAYNEQFFGPGTRLTVL.

V and J are TRBV19 and TRBJ1-2; D not certain. V was trimmed by 7 bases and J by 0 bases, leaving 18 bases between them. The length of the CDR3 is 16 residues. The germline V gene encodes CDR1 LNHDA and CDR2 SQIVND (reference sequence). The CDR3 DNA reads TGTGCCAGTACCTCCCGAGCCGGACTGGCTAACTATGGCTACACCTTC. Amino acid sequence: CASTSRAGLANYGYTF.

This chain joins TRBV5-1 and TRBJ2-5; TRBD1 matches 7 bases. V dropped 5 bases and J dropped 7; count of bases not matched to a gene: 11. Germline values: CDR1 SGHRS, CDR2 YFSETQ. The CDR3 consists of 14 residues. The CDR3 DNA is TGCGCCAGCAGACATCGACAGGGAGAGGGGACCCAGTACTTC. As protein: CASRHRQGEGTQYF.

This chain connects TRBV16 to TRBJ1-2; no definite D call. Germline loops: CDR1 KGHSY, CDR2 FQNENV. The CDR3 contains 23 residues. The V end lost 4 bases, the J end lost 0 bases, and 36 bases lay between the germline ends. DNA of the CDR3: TGTGCCAGCAGCCCACGAATCGGGTTCAGTCGAAACAAGGTCGTCCCGACTAACTATGGCTACACCTTC. Encoded protein: CASSPRIGFSRNKVVPTNYGYTF.

This clone was seen just once. The chain recombines TRBV6-4 with TRBJ1-2; 9 bases fit TRBD1. This CDR3 is built from 14 residues. Germline CDR1 reads MRHNA; CDR2 reads SNTAGT. V was clipped by 6 bases and J by 4 bases; unmatched bases: 6. The CDR3 region is CASRPGTGSYGYTF. The DNA for the CDR3 is TGTGCCAGCAGACCCGGGACAGGGTCCTATGGCTACACCTTC.

The genes are TRBV5-1 and TRBJ2-2; D gene ambiguous. This CDR3 has 15 residues. V shed 2 bases and J shed 4 bases, with 12 bases lying between them. Germline loops: CDR1 SGHRS, CDR2 YFSETQ. CDR3 nucleotides: TGCGCCAGCAGCTTCCTTTTGGGTGGCACCGGGGAGCTGTTTTTT. Translated: CASSFLLGGTGELFF.